This section outlines one TCR beta chain sequence together with its context. Vbeta (60) and Jbeta (13) primers were used in the PCR. Repertoires were generated with immunoSEQ multiplex PCR, while TCRdb's copy carries only in-frame clones and drops some. The table records 75,000 to 100,000 clones, over 70% of them present only once. These data originate in a study of cytomegalovirus exposure and HLA in healthy donors. From germline, CDR1 is SGDLS and CDR2 YYNGEE. This CDR3 is 16 amino acids long. V lost 4 bases to trimming and J lost 8 bases, with 22 bases between them. The sequence was obtained from a man in his sixties in good health and CMV-seronegative. The chain recombines TRBV9 with TRBJ2-1, with D possibly being TRBD2 (6 bases). Material: PBMCs. CDR3 sequence reads: CASSPGGRGRFDEQFF. Here the CDR3 DNA reads TGTGCCAGCAGCCCAGGAGGGCGGGGAAGATTCGATGAGCAGTTCTTC.